A selection of T cell receptor beta chains follows, all from one sample in a study of blood T cell repertoires in COVID-19. The repertoire was sequenced with immunoSEQ multiplex PCR; TCRdb's copy has only in-frame clones and lacks some. The sample shows about 320,000 clones, 85% of them seen only once. Sequencing was done on a sample of peripheral blood. These receptor sequences come from a human donor in a cohort sampled during active COVID-19. The CDR3 runs from the conserved cysteine through the conserved F or W. D genes are given only for firm matches. The listing skips clone size in some rows; elsewhere it reads once, few, many or a size class.

cdr3_nt cdr3_aa d_call v_call clone_size cdr3_length j_call
TGTGCCAGCAGGCCTAGCGGGGCAACCTACGAGCAGTACTTC CASRPSGATYEQYF TRBD2 TRBV14 . 14 TRBJ2-7
TGTGCCAGCAGTGACATAGGGACAGAGATTGAAGCTTTCTTT CASSDIGTEIEAFF TRBD1 TRBV2 . 14 TRBJ1-1
TGTGCCAGCAACCCAGGACGTACAGGTCAAGAGACCCAGTACTTC CASNPGRTGQETQYF . TRBV7-8 . 15 TRBJ2-5
TGCAGTGCTAGTCAGGGTGGCGCGAACACCGGGGAGCTGTTTTTT CSASQGGANTGELFF . TRBV20-1 . 15 TRBJ2-2
TGTGCCAGCAGTTACAGGCCGGAGGCTTTGGGCAATGAGCAGTTCTTC CASSYRPEALGNEQFF . TRBV6-5 . 16 TRBJ2-1
TGTGCCAGCAGCTTGAGGGGGGATACGCAGTATTTT CASSLRGDTQYF . TRBV5-4 . 12 TRBJ2-3
TGTGCCAGCAGCCAAGCCCGGCAGGGGGGTGGCTACACCTTC CASSQARQGGGYTF TRBD1 TRBV14 . 14 TRBJ1-2
TGTGCCAGCAGCTTATATTATAGCGCCGGGGAGCTGTTTTTT CASSLYYSAGELFF . TRBV7-9 . 14 TRBJ2-2
TGTGCCAGCAGCCCCCCCGGCTACAATGAGCAGTTCTTC CASSPPGYNEQFF . TRBV11-3 . 13 TRBJ2-1
TGTGCCAGCAGCTTCGGGACAGGGGATAATTCACCCCTCCACTTT CASSFGTGDNSPLHF TRBD1 TRBV5-4 once 15 TRBJ1-6
TGCGCCACCTCCTACAAGCGGGGGGGCTCGAATGAGCAGTTCTTC CATSYKRGGSNEQFF TRBD2 TRBV10-2 . 15 TRBJ2-1
TGTGCCAGCAGTTACGAGGTGAACACTGAAGCTTTCTTT CASSYEVNTEAFF . TRBV6-5 . 13 TRBJ1-1
TGTGCCAGCAGCTTAGCGACGGGGACCTACAATGAGCAGTTCTTC CASSLATGTYNEQFF . TRBV7-6 . 15 TRBJ2-1
TGTGCCAGCAGAGCAAGCAATCAGCCCCAGCATTTT CASRASNQPQHF . TRBV6-5 . 12 TRBJ1-5
TGTGCCAGCAGCGTAGGACCCAGACAGATGAACACTGAAGCTTTCTTT CASSVGPRQMNTEAFF . TRBV9 . 16 TRBJ1-1
TGTGCCAGCAGGGACAGTAAAAATGAAAAACTGTTTTTT CASRDSKNEKLFF . TRBV12-3/TRBV12-4 . 13 TRBJ1-4
TGTGCCTGGGCTACAGGGGAAGGCCAGCCCCAGCATTTT CAWATGEGQPQHF TRBD1 TRBV30 . 13 TRBJ1-5
TGTGCCAGCAGTGAAAGGGGGTCAGGGGTCTACAATCCCGTTTTTTACGAGCAGTACTTC CASSERGSGVYNPVFYEQYF . TRBV6-1 . 20 TRBJ2-7
TGTGCCAGCAGCTTGCCGGGTCAGCCCTACAATGAGCAGTTCTTC CASSLPGQPYNEQFF . TRBV11-3 . 15 TRBJ2-1
TGCAGTGCTAGTCAACAGGGGGCGCATAACACCGGGGAGCTGTTTTTT CSASQQGAHNTGELFF TRBD1 TRBV20-1 few 16 TRBJ2-2
TGCGCCAGCAGCTTGGGCACTAGCAGCCAGGGGACCCAGTACTTC CASSLGTSSQGTQYF . TRBV5-1 . 15 TRBJ2-5
TGTGCCAGCAGCGTAGGGGGGGTCTCCCCAGATACGCAGTATTTT CASSVGGVSPDTQYF . TRBV9 . 15 TRBJ2-3
TGTGCCAGCTCACCTCGGGGGGCAGGCCGCAATCAGCCCCAGCATTTT CASSPRGAGRNQPQHF . TRBV18 . 16 TRBJ1-5
TGTGCCAGTATGGTTCGGGCAGGGGGCCACTATGGCTACACCTTC CASMVRAGGHYGYTF TRBD1 TRBV19 . 15 TRBJ1-2
TGTGCCAGCAGTTACGGACAGGATGCCTACGAGCAGTACTTC CASSYGQDAYEQYF TRBD1 TRBV6-5 . 14 TRBJ2-7
TGCGCCAGCAGCTTTGGAACAGGGGCTAATTCACCCCTCCACTTT CASSFGTGANSPLHF TRBD1 TRBV5-1 . 15 TRBJ1-6
TGTGCCAGCAGCTTCCGGACAGGGAGGAACACTGAAGCTTTCTTT CASSFRTGRNTEAFF TRBD1 TRBV11-2 few 15 TRBJ1-1
TGTGCCAGCAGTTTCTCTATGAGCTCCTACGAGCAGTACTTC CASSFSMSSYEQYF . TRBV6-5 . 14 TRBJ2-7
TGTGCCAGCAGCTTGTTACTAGCGGAGCCTAGCACAGATACGCAGTATTTT CASSLLLAEPSTDTQYF TRBD2 TRBV5-6 once 17 TRBJ2-3
TGTGCCAGCACCAGAAAGGCTACTGTCAGGGATGAAGCTTTCTTT CASTRKATVRDEAFF . TRBV6-5 . 15 TRBJ1-1
TGTGCCAGCAGCTTAGCTAGCGGGGGGATTCACGAGCAGTACTTC CASSLASGGIHEQYF TRBD2 TRBV7-2 . 15 TRBJ2-7
TGTGCCAGCACCAAAAACACCTACTCGCGGGGGACAGATACGCAGTATTTT CASTKNTYSRGTDTQYF TRBD2 TRBV11-3 . 17 TRBJ2-3
TGTGCCAGCAGCGCCAGGGGGTTGAACACTGAAGCTTTCTTT CASSARGLNTEAFF TRBD1 TRBV3-1/TRBV3-2 . 14 TRBJ1-1
TGTGCCAGCTCACCTACGAGTACTACGTATGGGACAGGGGAGTTCGAGCAGTACTTC CASSPTSTTYGTGEFEQYF TRBD1 TRBV18 . 19 TRBJ2-7
TGCGCCAGCAGCGGCGACAGGGTCTCCTACAATGAGCAGTTCTTC CASSGDRVSYNEQFF TRBD1 TRBV5-1 . 15 TRBJ2-1
TGTGCCACCAGTGATTTCTCGGGTTGGCGGGGGTACGAGCAGTACTTC CATSDFSGWRGYEQYF TRBD2 TRBV24-1 . 16 TRBJ2-7
TGTGCCAGCAGCCCAGTCCGGGACAGGGACGAGCAGTACTTC CASSPVRDRDEQYF TRBD1 TRBV7-3 . 14 TRBJ2-7
TGTGCCAGCAGCTCGCACAGGGGGACTTATAGGTACAATGAGCAGTTCTTC CASSSHRGTYRYNEQFF TRBD1 TRBV7-9 . 17 TRBJ2-1
TGCAGCGTCTCCGTCCAGGGGGGACTTCACGAGCAGTACTTC CSVSVQGGLHEQYF . TRBV29-1 . 14 TRBJ2-7
TGTGCCAGTAGTCCGACCCAAACCGGTCGGGGTTTCACTGAAGCTTTCTTT CASSPTQTGRGFTEAFF . TRBV19 few 17 TRBJ1-1
TGTGCCAGCAGCTCGGGACTAGCACGTAATGAGCAGTTCTTC CASSSGLARNEQFF TRBD2 TRBV5-4 . 14 TRBJ2-1
TGTGCCTGGAGTCTGGGTACTAATAGCAATCAGCCCCAGCATTTT CAWSLGTNSNQPQHF . TRBV30 . 15 TRBJ1-5
TGTGCCAGCAGCTTAGTGGGGACAGGGGATGAGCAGTTCTTC CASSLVGTGDEQFF TRBD1 TRBV7-2 . 14 TRBJ2-1
TGTGCCAGCAGCTCCTCCAACAAGGACATTGGCTACACCTTC CASSSSNKDIGYTF . TRBV9 once 14 TRBJ1-2
TGTGCCAGCAGTTGGACAGGGAATGGCTACACCTTC CASSWTGNGYTF TRBD1 TRBV27 . 12 TRBJ1-2
TGCGCCAGCAGCCAAGGGTCAGGGGGCATCACTGAAGCTTTCTTT CASSQGSGGITEAFF TRBD1 TRBV4-1 . 15 TRBJ1-1
TGTGCCAGCAGCTTAGGGACAGTCAATCAGCCCCAGCATTTT CASSLGTVNQPQHF . TRBV7-2 . 14 TRBJ1-5
TGCGCCAGCAGCCAAGAGGGCCAGGGGTTACCGAACACCATATATTTT CASSQEGQGLPNTIYF . TRBV4-1 few 16 TRBJ1-3